These 8 T cell receptor beta chains share one sample of origin, sequenced in a study of shared clonotypes between healthy human individuals. Method: immunoSEQ multiplex PCR; TCRdb's copy keeps in-frame clones and lacks some. The sample lists fewer than 1.8 million clones; around 98.5% were seen once. Sequenced sample: naive CD4+ T cells sorted from blood. Subset here: CD45RA+ positively selected. The origin of the receptors is a man between 25 and 39 years old in good health.

CDR3 nucleotides: TGCAGCGTTGCATCCAGACAGGGGGCCTATGGCTACACCTTC. Its protein product is CSVASRQGAYGYTF. V gene TRBV29-1 combines with J gene TRBJ1-2; 10 positions match TRBD1. CDR1 and CDR2 (germline): SQVTM, ANQGSEA. This CDR3 contains 14 residues. Unmatched junction bases numbered 6, after V lost 4 bases and J lost 4 bases.

The gene calls are TRBV28 and TRBJ1-5; weak D call: TRBD1 (5 bases). V lost 3 bases, J lost 4 bases, and 10 bases lay in between. The CDR3 totals 14 residues. Germline V lookup: CDR1 MDHEN, CDR2 SYDVKM. For the CDR3, the DNA is TGTGCCAGCAGTTTTTCAGGGTTAAATCAGCCCCAGCATTTT. Protein sequence: CASSFSGLNQPQHF.

This sequence joins TRBV6-5 and TRBJ2-7, with unresolved D. Trimming removed 5 bases at V and 5 bases at J, with 13 bases between. CDR1 is MNHEY and CDR2 is SVGAGI in the germline V gene. The CDR3 is made up of 13 amino acids. CDR3 protein: CASSLGRAHEQYF. CDR3 nucleotide sequence: TGTGCCAGCAGTCTAGGACGGGCCCACGAGCAGTACTTC.

The chain employs TRBV28 and TRBJ1-1; D is undetermined. The CDR3 has 14 residues. V gave up 7 bases and J gave up 0 bases, with 12 bases separating them. Germline values: CDR1 MDHEN, CDR2 SYDVKM. The CDR3 DNA follows: TGTGCCAGCACCCCCTTAGGGATGAACACTGAAGCTTTCTTT. Its protein product is CASTPLGMNTEAFF. Using reference TRBV28 and TRBJ1-1 for the parts outside the CDR3, the full variable domain is DVKVTQSSRYLVKRTGEKVFLECVQDMDHENMFWYRQDPGLGLRLIYFSYDVKMKEKGDIPEGYSVSREKKERFSLILESASTNQTSMYLCASTPLGMNTEAFFGQGTRLTVV.

The J gene is TRBJ2-1, the V gene TRBV7-9, with TRBD2 matching 8 bases. The CDR3 is 16 residues long. CDR1 is SEHNR, CDR2 FQNEAQ, per germline (reference sequence). V lost 5 bases to trimming and J lost 3 bases; unmatched junction nucleotides: 9. Here the CDR3 DNA reads TGTGCCAGCAGCACCGGACTAGCAGTAGGCTACAATGAGCAGTTCTTC. Residues: CASSTGLAVGYNEQFF.

V gene TRBV6-1 combines with J gene TRBJ2-7; D ambiguous. CDR3 length: 12 residues. Per germline, CDR1 MNHNS and CDR2 SASEGT. The ends were cut back, 4 bases at V and 1 base at J, with 5 bases in the middle. The CDR3 bases are TGTGCCAGCAGTGGACGGTCCTACGAGCAGTACTTC. Translated, it gives CASSGRSYEQYF.

The V and J genes are TRBV25-1 and TRBJ2-1; 7 bases line up with TRBD2. Germline V lookup: CDR1 MGHDK, CDR2 SYGVNS. This CDR3 is 16 amino acids long. V shed 5 bases and J 1 base; nucleotides not matched to a gene: 8. The CDR3 reads CASSTTLADSYNEQFF. As DNA, the CDR3 is TGTGCCAGCAGTACAACCCTAGCGGATTCCTACAATGAGCAGTTCTTC.

The chain is built from TRBV2 and TRBJ1-1, with 7 nucleotides matching TRBD1. This CDR3 is 14 amino acids long. V lost 6 bases, J lost 5 bases, and 9 bases stayed unmatched. Germline V lookup: CDR1 SNHLY, CDR2 FYNNEI. The CDR3 protein is CASRTSGGGTEAFF. The CDR3 DNA reads as TGTGCCAGCAGAACTTCAGGGGGAGGTACTGAAGCTTTCTTT.